The text below deals with one TCR beta chain. The sample originates from a study of cytomegalovirus exposure and HLA in healthy donors. The V gene end was trimmed by 6 bases and the J gene end by 1 base; junction bases not matched to a gene: 4. The CDR3 consists of 15 residues. Per germline, CDR1 MNHNS and CDR2 SASEGT. The PCR used 60 Vbeta and 13 Jbeta primers. This table comes from immunoSEQ multiplex PCR, and its TCRdb copy is limited to in-frame clones, with some not included. This sample has 120,000 or so clones, with around 84% found just once. The sequenced sample consisted of PBMCs. This rearrangement joins TRBV6-1 to TRBJ2-2; the match to TRBD1 covers 8 bases. The clonotype originates from a man between 18 and 35 years old in good health and CMV-seronegative. CDR3: CASRSGTGNTGELFF. DNA of the CDR3: TGTGCCAGCAGGTCCGGGACAGGGAACACCGGGGAGCTGTTTTTT.